Listed here are 22 T cell receptor beta chains from one sample, sequenced in a study of technical replicates of blood from four donors. This table comes from immunoSEQ multiplex PCR, and its TCRdb copy is limited to in-frame clones, with some not included. The sample includes tens of thousands of clones, under 95% of them seen just once. The sample comprised T cells isolated from PBMCs. All receptors come from a human donor in good health.

V and J are TRBV28 and TRBJ2-7, with a weak D call TRBD1 (6 bases). The germline V gene has CDR1 MDHEN and CDR2 SYDVKM. V was trimmed by 7 bases and J by 5 bases, leaving 21 bases between them. This CDR3 is 15 amino acids long. The CDR3 sequence: CASNTPWGQGNEQYF. The CDR3 bases are TGTGCCAGCAATACACCATGGGGGCAGGGCAACGAGCAGTACTTC.

The rearrangement links TRBV5-4 to TRBJ1-4; possible D gene TRBD1, 6 bases. Germline V gene sequence: CDR1 SGHNT, CDR2 YYREEE (reference sequence). The CDR3 consists of 14 residues. V lost 5 bases, J lost 8 bases, and 16 bases lay in between. CDR3 nucleotides: TGTGCCAGCAGTTCATCCAAACAGGGAGAAAAACTGTTTTTT. Protein sequence: CASSSSKQGEKLFF.

The chain couples TRBV28 to TRBJ1-5, with 9 bases aligning to TRBD1. The CDR3 sequence is 17 residues long. Unmatched junction bases numbered 14, after V lost 6 bases and J lost 5 bases. Germline CDR1 reads MDHEN; CDR2 reads SYDVKM. CDR3 sequence (DNA): TGTGCCAGCAGCCTGACGGGATCGGGACAGGGACATCAGCCCCAGCATTTT. This translates into CASSLTGSGQGHQPQHF.

The chain uses TRBV13 and TRBJ2-7; D call uncertain. Germline V gives CDR1 PRHDT, CDR2 FYEKMQ (reference sequence). This CDR3 spans 11 amino acids. Trimming removed 5 bases at V and 2 bases at J, with 4 bases between. CDR3: CASSPAYEQYF. CDR3 in DNA: TGTGCCAGCAGCCCCGCCTACGAGCAGTACTTC.

The rearrangement joins TRBV7-9 to TRBJ2-7, with 9 bases that match TRBD1. The CDR3 covers 16 residues. V gave up 5 bases and J gave up 4 bases; unmatched junction bases: 12. In germline, CDR1 is SEHNR, CDR2 FQNEAQ (reference sequence). CDR3 loop: CASSGPRDRANYEQYF. DNA of the CDR3: TGTGCCAGCAGCGGACCCAGGGACAGGGCAAATTACGAGCAGTACTTC.

This clone was seen a single time. As DNA, the CDR3 is TGTGCCAGCAGCTCGGTTCGGGGCACTGAAGCTTTCTTT. It codes for CASSSVRGTEAFF. The V gene is TRBV7-2, the J gene TRBJ1-1, with D unclear. Trimming cost V 4 bases and J 4 bases, with 10 bases left between them. The CDR3 runs 13 residues. CDR1 is SGHTA and CDR2 is FQGNSA in the germline V gene.

The rearrangement uses TRBV28 and TRBJ2-7; 7 nucleotides agree with TRBD1. CDR3 length: 15 amino acids. The V segment lost 5 bases and the J segment 4 bases; nucleotides outside the gene matches: 11. Germline V gives CDR1 MDHEN, CDR2 SYDVKM. The CDR3: CASSTRAGGVYEQYF. DNA for the CDR3: TGTGCCAGCAGTACCCGGGCAGGGGGAGTATACGAGCAGTACTTC.

The J gene is TRBJ2-6, the V gene TRBV9; D possibly corresponds to TRBD2 (7 bases). Trimming pared 3 bases from V and 0 bases from J, leaving 19 bases between. Per germline, CDR1 SGDLS and CDR2 YYNGEE. The CDR3 loop spans 19 amino acids. CDR3 sequence: CASSGRGGATFSGANVLTF. The DNA of the CDR3 is TGTGCCAGCAGCGGGAGGGGGGGTGCGACCTTCTCTGGGGCCAACGTCCTGACTTTC.

The CDR3 spells CASGRTGGEETQYF. CDR3 bases: TGTGCCAGCGGCCGGACAGGGGGCGAGGAGACCCAGTACTTC. The rearrangement uses TRBV5-4 and TRBJ2-5; TRBD1 agrees at 11 bases. CDR1 and CDR2 from the germline V gene are SGHNT and YYREEE (reference sequence). The CDR3 contains 14 residues. V dropped 7 bases and J dropped 5; count of bases not matched to a gene: 7.

This chain joins TRBV7-9 and TRBJ2-5; a weak D match, TRBD1 (5 bases). From germline, CDR1 is SEHNR and CDR2 FQNEAQ (reference sequence). V dropped 5 bases and J dropped 4 bases, with 8 bases sitting between them. This CDR3 has 12 amino acids. This CDR3 reads CASSLGRETQYF. The DNA for the CDR3 is TGTGCCAGCAGCCTGGGGCGAGAGACCCAGTACTTC.

The V and J genes are TRBV6-6 and TRBJ1-5, with a weak D call TRBD1 (6 bases). Germline CDR1 MNHNY, CDR2 SVGAGI (reference sequence). The CDR3 contains 16 residues. The V end lost 0 bases, the J end lost 1 base, and 10 bases lay between the germline ends. CDR3 region: CASSYSGARSNQPQHF. Written as DNA, the CDR3 is TGTGCCAGCAGTTACTCGGGGGCTCGGAGCAATCAGCCCCAGCATTTT.

This clone was found a few times. The chain combines TRBV2 with TRBJ1-3, with D unclear. The CDR3 totals 16 residues. CDR1 is SNHLY and CDR2 is FYNNEI in the germline V gene. V dropped 9 bases and J dropped 2 bases, with 20 bases sitting between them. The CDR3 here is CASADFLKEPGNTIYF. The CDR3 DNA is TGTGCCAGTGCGGACTTCTTAAAGGAGCCTGGAAACACCATATATTTT.

The V and J genes are TRBV19 and TRBJ1-2, with TRBD1 identical over 7 bases. The CDR3 extends over 13 amino acids. V trimming: 10 bases; J trimming: 3 bases; junction bases outside the gene matches: 8. Germline lookup yields CDR1 LNHDA and CDR2 SQIVND (reference sequence). CDR3 residues: CATKFGQDYGYTF. The DNA of the CDR3 is TGTGCCACCAAGTTCGGACAGGACTATGGCTACACCTTC.

The CDR3 nucleotides are TGTGCCAGCAGTTACTCGGGCAGAAAACTGTTTTTT. This gives the protein CASSYSGRKLFF. V is TRBV6-5 and J is TRBJ1-4; D is undetermined. V was trimmed by 0 bases and J by 10 bases, leaving 6 bases between them. The length of the CDR3 is 12 residues. Germline CDR1 and CDR2: MNHEY and SVGAGI.

V gene TRBV6-5 combines with J gene TRBJ2-3; 9 nucleotides match TRBD2. The ends lost 5 bases at V and 2 bases at J; junction bases unmatched: 5. The CDR3 runs to 15 residues. Germline V gene data show CDR1 as MNHEY and CDR2 as SVGAGI. CDR3 DNA sequence: TGTGCCAGCAGTCGACTAGCGGAGGTCACAGATACGCAGTATTTT. Translated: CASSRLAEVTDTQYF.

This clone showed up just a few times. This chain links TRBV10-3 with TRBJ1-6, with a weak D call TRBD1 (5 bases). V shed 8 bases and J shed 10 bases, with 12 bases lying between them. Per germline, CDR1 ENHRY and CDR2 SYGVKD. The CDR3 length is 12 residues. CDR3 in DNA: TGTGCCATCTCGGGACTCGGATCACCCCTCCACTTT. This encodes CAISGLGSPLHF.

The chain joins TRBV7-8 to TRBJ1-1; 7 nucleotides align to TRBD1. This CDR3 has 12 residues. Germline-derived CDR1 and CDR2 are SGHVS and FQNEAQ. Trimming at V came to 4 bases and at J to 4 bases, leaving 0 bases not matched to a gene. The CDR3 region is CASSSGGTEAFF. CDR3 nucleotides: TGTGCCAGCAGCTCAGGGGGCACTGAAGCTTTCTTT.

The genes are TRBV7-8 and TRBJ1-1, with D tentatively TRBD1 (5 bases). The V end was cut by 4 bases, the J end by 0 bases, with 6 bases between. This CDR3 is 13 amino acids long. Per the germline V gene, CDR1 is SGHVS and CDR2 is FQNEAQ. CDR3 residues: CASSSTVNTEAFF. CDR3 nucleotide sequence: TGTGCCAGCAGCTCGACAGTGAACACTGAAGCTTTCTTT.

Only one count was recorded for this clone. The chain recombines TRBV15 with TRBJ1-5, with TRBD1 identical over 7 bases. CDR1 LNHNV and CDR2 YYDKDF come from the germline V gene (reference sequence). J gave up 7 bases and V 8 bases, and 8 bases lay outside the gene matches. This CDR3 contains 13 residues. This chain's CDR3 is CATATGFNQPQHF. DNA for the CDR3: TGTGCCACCGCGACAGGGTTTAACCAGCCCCAGCATTTT.

V usage is TRBV7-9 and J usage is TRBJ1-1; 9 bases agree with TRBD1. This CDR3 has 15 amino acids. With V trimmed by 5 bases and J by 4 bases, 8 bases remained unmatched. In germline, CDR1 is SEHNR, CDR2 FQNEAQ (reference sequence). The CDR3 sequence: CASSLGGQGSTEAFF. Written as DNA, the CDR3 is TGTGCCAGCAGCCTCGGGGGACAGGGATCCACTGAAGCTTTCTTT.

V usage is TRBV6-1 and J usage is TRBJ2-7; 7 bases agree with TRBD1. There are 15 residues in the CDR3. Germline CDR1 reads MNHNS; CDR2 reads SASEGT. Unmatched junction bases numbered 5, after V lost 2 bases and J lost 1 base. CDR3 in amino acids: CASSESEDRSYEQYF. In DNA form, the CDR3 reads TGTGCCAGCAGTGAATCGGAGGACAGGTCCTACGAGCAGTACTTC.

As for this clone: Other DNA sequences of this sample code for an identical CDR3. This sequence joins TRBV5-1 and TRBJ2-7; D gene uncertain. Trimming cost V 0 bases and J 0 bases, with 7 bases left between them. The length of the CDR3 is 14 residues. Germline CDR1 and CDR2: SGHRS and YFSETQ. The CDR3 sequence: CASSLGRSSYEQYF. The CDR3 DNA follows: TGCGCCAGCAGCTTGGGTCGCAGCTCCTACGAGCAGTACTTC.